This TCR beta chain is drawn from a study of cytotoxic CD8 clonotypes in ibrutinib-treated CLL. Study at large: Outcomes included roughly 24 partial and 2 complete responses; after median roughly six years, roughly 15 stayed remitted and roughly twelve progressed. Each sample contained, on average, about 250,000 productive templates and tens of thousands of productive rearrangements. Whole-study findings and limits: The clonality went up when patients responded to ibrutinib and dropped back toward baseline at progression.

Target depth was 1 in 200,000 to 1 in 1 million T cells, about 10x per clonotype. The data were produced by immunoSEQ multiplex PCR, yet TCRdb's version contains in-frame clones alone and is incomplete. Counted here are tens of thousands of clones, 55% to 70% occurring once; the ten biggest clones make up roughly 22%. This clone was seen ten or more times. The target antigen is unknown. Germline assignment: CDR1 LNHDA and CDR2 SQIVND (reference sequence). J gave up 5 bases and V 7 bases, and 9 bases lay outside the gene matches. CDR3 length: 14 amino acids. The V and J genes are TRBV19 and TRBJ2-7, with 9 bases identical to TRBD1. The sequencing here drew on PBMCs, taken after 24 months of ibrutinib treatment. The sequence derives from a human donor with chronic lymphocytic leukemia. The chain's CDR3 is CASNQPGQGNEQYF. The CDR3 region has the DNA TGTGCCAGTAATCAACCGGGACAGGGAAACGAGCAGTACTTC.